The table lists the clone carrying this TCR beta chain with many counts. The antigen is undetermined. The sample is drawn from a study of post-analysis software for immune sequencing data. Study-wide results and caveats: Multiple sclerosis patients showed significantly lower normalized Chao1 diversity than controls did.

Every TCR beta cDNA library bore unique molecular identifiers. TCRdb passed the PCR reads through MiXCR, listing each CDR3 protein once. Among 150,000 or so distinct CDR3 sequences listed, 36% were seen once. CDR3 length: 15 amino acids. Germline assignment: CDR1 SGHTA and CDR2 FQGNSA. The V and J ends lost 3 bases and 2 bases respectively, with 14 bases between them. Sequencing used blood, obtained after autologous hematopoietic stem cell transplantation. This chain connects TRBV7-2 to TRBJ2-7; D is tentatively TRBD1 or TRBD2 (5 bases each). This TCR derives from a girl aged 10 to 17 with multiple sclerosis. The CDR3 DNA reads as TGTGCCAGCAGCTTCTCCGGGACGCCAACCTACGAGCAGTACTTC. Amino acids: CASSFSGTPTYEQYF.